Listed here are 26 T cell receptor beta chains from one sample, sequenced in a study of OX40 agonist ivuxolimab in advanced cancers. Repertoires were generated with immunoSEQ multiplex PCR, while TCRdb's copy carries only in-frame clones and drops some. The table shows about 42,000 clones, with approximately 86% occurring only once. This sample comprised CD4+ or CD8+ T cells sorted from blood, obtained in a trial of the OX40 agonist ivuxolimab. The receptors were gathered from an adult with an advanced solid tumor such as melanoma, head and neck, liver or kidney cancer.

The count of this clone is one. The CDR3 DNA reads as TGTGCCAGCAGCCTACTCACGGGAGTGGGGGATACGCAGTATTTT. Encoded protein: CASSLLTGVGDTQYF. V gene TRBV13 combines with J gene TRBJ2-3; possible D gene TRBD2, 6 bases. CDR3 length: 15 residues. The ends were cut back, 5 bases at V and 6 bases at J, with 18 bases in the middle. CDR1 is PRHDT and CDR2 is FYEKMQ in the germline V gene (reference sequence).

This clone was counted between two and nine times. V usage is TRBV18 and J usage is TRBJ1-2; unclear D gene. V shed 3 bases and J shed 11 bases, with 13 bases lying between them. Germline CDR1 KGHSH, CDR2 LQKENI. The CDR3 totals 12 residues. The CDR3 protein is CASSPDGRSYTF. CDR3 nucleotide sequence: TGTGCCAGCTCACCGGATGGACGGAGTTACACCTTC.

The genes are TRBV9 and TRBJ1-4; 7 bases align to TRBD1. Germline loops: CDR1 SGDLS, CDR2 YYNGEE. The CDR3 loop spans 16 amino acids. The V and J ends lost 3 bases and 0 bases, in that order; junction bases with no gene match: 5. CDR3 in DNA: TGTGCCAGCAGCGCCCGGGACAGCGCAACTAATGAAAAACTGTTTTTT. Its protein is CASSARDSATNEKLFF.

The rearrangement links TRBV2 to TRBJ1-1, with no clear D. V was shortened by 0 bases and J by 8 bases, with 10 bases between the two germline ends. Germline assignment: CDR1 SNHLY and CDR2 FYNNEI. The CDR3 sequence is 13 residues long. The CDR3 coding sequence is TGTGCCAGCAGTGAAGCGCGGAGACACGAAGCTTTCTTT. It encodes CASSEARRHEAFF.

The chain couples TRBV7-3 to TRBJ2-1, with 8 bases identical to TRBD2. CDR3 size: 15 residues. Germline assignment: CDR1 SGHTA and CDR2 FQGTGA. Losses at the gene ends were 5 bases for V and 5 bases for J; bases not matched to a gene: 8. The CDR3 reads CASSQRGGPHNEQFF. The DNA for the CDR3 is TGTGCCAGCAGCCAACGGGGGGGACCCCACAATGAGCAGTTCTTC. Based on the CDR3 plus reference TRBV7-3 and TRBJ2-1, the full variable domain is GAGVSQTPSNKVTEKGKYVELRCDPISGHTALYWYRQSLGQGPEFLIYFQGTGAADDSGLPNDRFFAVRPEGSVSTLKIQRTERGDSAVYLCASSQRGGPHNEQFFGPGTRLTVL.

The sample holds a few counts of this clone. This chain links TRBV9 with TRBJ1-1, with D unclear. Germline-derived CDR1 and CDR2 are SGDLS and YYNGEE. V was trimmed by 0 bases and J by 1 base, leaving 7 bases between them. There are 14 residues in the CDR3. For the CDR3, the DNA is TGTGCCAGCAGCGTAGTGCTCAGGAACACTGAAGCTTTCTTT. Amino acids: CASSVVLRNTEAFF.

J is TRBJ2-1 and V is TRBV2; D call uncertain. Per the germline V gene, CDR1 is SNHLY and CDR2 is FYNNEI. With 7 bases removed from V and 4 bases from J, the gap between germline ends came to 17 bases. The CDR3 loop spans 15 amino acids. CDR3 loop: CASNSIGTKYNEQFF. Written as DNA, the CDR3 is TGTGCCAGCAACTCCATCGGTACGAAATACAATGAGCAGTTCTTC.

The table lists this clone with a few counts. This chain joins TRBV27 and TRBJ1-2; 8 positions agree with TRBD1. V gave up 7 bases and J gave up 6 bases; unmatched junction bases: 7. Germline V gives CDR1 MNHEY, CDR2 SMNVEV (reference sequence). The CDR3 is made up of 13 amino acids. Here the CDR3 DNA reads TGTGCCAGCAAGGACAGGGTTATAGATGGCTACACCTTC. This translates into CASKDRVIDGYTF.

The chain joins TRBV7-8 to TRBJ1-1; 7 bases line up with TRBD1. This CDR3 comprises 13 residues. Unmatched junction bases numbered 6, after V lost 1 base and J lost 10 bases. In germline, CDR1 is SGHVS, CDR2 FQNEAQ. The CDR3, as DNA: TGTGCCAGCAGCTTAGGAGGGGGCCGTGGAGCTTTCTTT. This gives the protein CASSLGGGRGAFF.

The chain has TRBV13 and TRBJ2-7, with 8 bases matching TRBD1. Germline V CDR1 and CDR2: PRHDT, FYEKMQ (reference sequence). CDR3 length: 13 residues. The V segment lost 5 bases and the J segment 5 bases; nucleotides outside the gene matches: 5. The CDR3 loop is CASSLGTGDEQYF. In DNA, the CDR3 is TGTGCCAGCAGCCTCGGGACAGGCGACGAGCAGTACTTC.

The chain combines TRBV28 with TRBJ2-1; possible D gene TRBD2, 6 bases. CDR1 and CDR2 (germline): MDHEN, SYDVKM. The CDR3 is 16 amino acids. V lost 2 bases and J 3 bases, leaving 14 bases between the germline ends. CDR3 nucleotide sequence: TGTGCCAGCAGTTTACTTTCGGGAGTTGGCTACAATGAGCAGTTCTTC. Translating it yields CASSLLSGVGYNEQFF.

This chain connects TRBV4-1 to TRBJ2-1, with 9 bases that match TRBD2. V dropped 2 bases and J dropped 4; count of bases not matched to a gene: 3. The CDR3 consists of 15 residues. Germline V CDR1 and CDR2: MGHRA, YSYEKL. CDR3 in amino acids: CASSQLAGSYNEQFF. CDR3 DNA sequence: TGCGCCAGCAGCCAACTAGCGGGGTCTTACAATGAGCAGTTCTTC.

The chain recombines TRBV2 with TRBJ2-3, with D perhaps TRBD2 (5 bases). The germline V gene has CDR1 SNHLY and CDR2 FYNNEI. The CDR3 has 16 amino acids. The V end was cut by 6 bases, the J end by 1 base, with 17 bases between. The CDR3 protein is CASSPGAALGTDTQYF. CDR3 coding DNA: TGTGCCAGCAGCCCTGGAGCGGCCCTGGGCACAGATACGCAGTATTTT.

This clone occurred once. The chain has TRBV19 and TRBJ1-5; D perhaps matches TRBD1 (6 bases). Germline lookup yields CDR1 LNHDA and CDR2 SQIVND (reference sequence). CDR3 size: 14 residues. The V and J ends lost 1 base and 7 bases respectively, with 11 bases between them. The CDR3: CASSIGGAVQPQHF. CDR3 coding DNA: TGTGCCAGTAGTATAGGGGGGGCCGTACAGCCCCAGCATTTT.

The chain carries TRBV15 and TRBJ2-3; D ambiguous. Looked up from germline, CDR1 is LNHNV and CDR2 is YYDKDF (reference sequence). The CDR3 has 15 amino acids. V was shortened by 0 bases and J by 4 bases, with 11 bases between the two germline ends. CDR3 coding DNA: TGTGCCACCAGCAGAGAAGGGCTAGGAGCAGATACGCAGTATTTT. Protein product: CATSREGLGADTQYF.

This clone was seen only a few times. The V gene is TRBV7-2, the J gene TRBJ1-1; D might be TRBD1 (6 bases). Germline CDR1 is SGHTA and CDR2 is FQGNSA. There are 13 residues in the CDR3. V lost 5 bases and J lost 8, with 15 bases in between. CDR3 amino acids: CASSPGTQYEAFF. As DNA, the CDR3 is TGTGCCAGCAGCCCCGGGACACAATACGAAGCTTTCTTT. The variable domain in full, completed from reference TRBV7-2 and TRBJ1-1, reads GAGVSQSPSNKVTEKGKDVELRCDPISGHTALYWYRQSLGQGLEFLIYFQGNSAPDKSGLPSDRFSAERTGGSVSTLTIQRTQQEDSAVYLCASSPGTQYEAFFGQGTRLTVV.

The V call is TRBV7-8, the J call TRBJ2-7, with TRBD1 matching over 8 bases. The germline V gene has CDR1 SGHVS and CDR2 FQNEAQ. The V and J ends lost 8 bases and 0 bases, in that order; junction bases with no gene match: 3. This CDR3 has 13 amino acids. DNA of the CDR3: TGTGCCAGCCGGGACAGGAGCTCCTACGAGCAGTACTTC. Amino acids: CASRDRSSYEQYF. Supplemented by reference TRBV7-8 and TRBJ2-7, the full variable domain reads GAGVSQSPRYKVAKRGQDVALRCDPISGHVSLFWYQQALGQGPEFLTYFQNEAQLDKSGLPSDRFFAERPEGSVSTLKIQRTQQEDSAVYLCASRDRSSYEQYFGPGTRLTVT.

The genes are TRBV27 and TRBJ2-7, with 12 bases identical to TRBD2. Trimming took 5 bases from V and 1 from J; bases not matched to a gene: 9. The CDR3 contains 17 residues. Per germline, CDR1 MNHEY and CDR2 SMNVEV (reference sequence). CDR3 bases: TGTGCCAGCAGTGCGGGACTAGCGGGCACACGGTCCTACGAGCAGTACTTC. It yields the protein CASSAGLAGTRSYEQYF.

The chain recombines TRBV15 with TRBJ1-5, with 11 bases identical to TRBD1. Germline lookup yields CDR1 LNHNV and CDR2 YYDKDF (reference sequence). The CDR3 is 16 residues long. The V and J ends lost 4 bases and 8 bases, in that order; junction bases with no gene match: 10. CDR3 sequence reads: CATSKGTGGPGEPQHF. The CDR3 DNA reads as TGTGCCACCAGCAAGGGGACAGGGGGACCCGGGGAGCCCCAGCATTTT.

This clone was observed a single time. The rearrangement joins TRBV28 to TRBJ2-5; D possibly uses TRBD1 or TRBD2 (5 bases each). Germline V gene sequence: CDR1 MDHEN, CDR2 SYDVKM. V was shortened by 6 bases and J by 5 bases, with 16 bases between the two germline ends. The length of the CDR3 is 14 residues. CDR3 nucleotides: TGTGCCAGCAGGGGGGATCCGATGGCTGAGACCCAGTACTTC. It yields the protein CASRGDPMAETQYF.

This chain connects TRBV11-2 to TRBJ2-7; TRBD2 matches at 9 bases. The length of the CDR3 is 15 residues. V trimming: 5 bases; J trimming: 2 bases; junction bases outside the gene matches: 7. Germline V gene lookup returns CDR1 SGHAT and CDR2 FQNNGV. The CDR3 bases are TGTGCCAGCAGCCGCCTAAGCGGGAGGACCTACGAGCAGTACTTC. The encoded protein is CASSRLSGRTYEQYF.

The chain employs TRBV15 and TRBJ1-1, with TRBD1 matching 8 bases. Per germline, CDR1 LNHNV and CDR2 YYDKDF (reference sequence). The V gene end was trimmed by 2 bases and the J gene end by 3 bases; junction bases not matched to a gene: 2. The CDR3 loop spans 14 amino acids. CDR3 residues: CATSRKTGDTEAFF. The CDR3, as DNA: TGTGCCACCAGCAGAAAGACAGGGGACACTGAAGCTTTCTTT.

The chain employs TRBV4-1 and TRBJ2-5, with D maybe TRBD1 (6 bases). The length of the CDR3 is 15 residues. Germline CDR1 is MGHRA and CDR2 is YSYEKL. Trimming cost V 4 bases and J 2 bases, with 14 bases left between them. The CDR3 protein is CASSPRGSDQETQYF. CDR3 nucleotide sequence: TGCGCCAGCAGCCCCAGGGGTAGCGATCAAGAGACCCAGTACTTC.

In its sample, this clone was seen once. The chain recombines TRBV6-6 with TRBJ2-3, with D perhaps matching TRBD2 (6 bases). The V end was cut by 7 bases, the J end by 8 bases, with 22 bases between. The CDR3 consists of 15 residues. Germline V gives CDR1 MNHNY, CDR2 SVGAGI (reference sequence). CDR3 sequence: CASTPWGTPEGTQYF. The DNA for the CDR3 is TGTGCCAGCACCCCCTGGGGGACTCCCGAGGGTACGCAGTATTTT.

In its sample, this clone ranks as medium-sized (0.01 to 0.1%). The V call is TRBV27, the J call TRBJ2-7, with 11 bases that match TRBD2. Germline V gene sequence: CDR1 MNHEY, CDR2 SMNVEV (reference sequence). This CDR3 contains 14 residues. J lost 3 bases, V lost 9 bases, and 7 bases had no gene match. This chain's CDR3 is CASKTSGAVYEQYF. The CDR3 coding sequence is TGTGCCAGTAAGACTAGCGGGGCGGTCTACGAGCAGTACTTC.

This clone occurred once. This chain joins TRBV6-5 and TRBJ1-5; D gene uncertain. Germline V lookup: CDR1 MNHEY, CDR2 SVGAGI. This CDR3 region has 14 residues. V lost 0 bases and J 5 bases, leaving 8 bases between the germline ends. Here the CDR3 reads CASSYSSPDQPQHF. The CDR3 bases are TGTGCCAGCAGTTACTCGTCCCCGGATCAGCCCCAGCATTTT.